This entry lists 10 T cell receptor beta chains sequenced from one sample in a study of blood T cells in healthy people across ages. Through a sample-barcoded 5' primer and a J-beta primer mix, a second PCR was run for about 6 to 11 cycles. TCRdb re-analysed the 5' RACE reads in MiXCR, keeping a single row per CDR3 protein. The data contain fewer than 950,000 distinct CDR3 sequences, about 36% of them seen just once; the ten biggest clones take up 10% to 15%. Material for sequencing was blood. Receptor source: a man younger than 35 in good health.

The sample holds one count of this clonotype. The chain joins TRBV5-1 to TRBJ1-2; tentatively, D is TRBD1 (6 bases). The CDR3 loop spans 15 amino acids. V lost 1 base and J lost 6, with 16 bases in between. Germline assignment: CDR1 SGHRS and CDR2 YFSETQ. Written as DNA, the CDR3 is TGCGCCAGCAGCTTGTCCAACAGGGTTACGGATGGCTACACCTTC. This encodes CASSLSNRVTDGYTF. Full variable domain (remainder filled in from reference TRBV5-1 and TRBJ1-2): KAGVTQTPRYLIKTRGQQVTLSCSPISGHRSVSWYQQTPGQGLQFLFEYFSETQRNKGNFPGRFSGRQFSNSRSEMNVSTLELGDSALYLCASSLSNRVTDGYTFGSGTRLTVV.

This clonotype was counted a few times. The chain links TRBV12-3 or TRBV12-4 to TRBJ1-1, with a weak D call TRBD1 (6 bases). The V end lost 6 bases, the J end lost 5 bases, and 16 bases lay between the germline ends. This CDR3 spans 14 amino acids. The CDR3 loop reads CASRSNRGGTEAFF. In DNA, the CDR3 is TGTGCCAGCAGATCAAATCGAGGGGGGACTGAAGCTTTCTTT.

The chain couples TRBV5-6 to TRBJ2-3; no clear D gene. Deletions cut 2 bases from V and 4 bases from J, with 8 bases between. The CDR3 length is 13 residues. Germline values: CDR1 SGHDT, CDR2 YYEEEE. DNA of the CDR3: TGTGCCAGCAGCTTTCTCCCGGCAGATACGCAGTATTTT. It codes for CASSFLPADTQYF.

CDR3 DNA sequence: TGTGCCATCAGTGGGCTAGCGGGGACCCGAAACGCCTACAATGAGCAGTTCTTC. It codes for CAISGLAGTRNAYNEQFF. The chain couples TRBV10-3 to TRBJ2-1; 9 bases are shared with TRBD2. Germline-derived CDR1 and CDR2 are ENHRY and SYGVKD. The CDR3 length is 18 residues. The J segment lost 2 bases and the V segment lost 4 bases, leaving 12 bases of the junction unmatched.

This clonotype came up a few times. This sequence joins TRBV10-3 and TRBJ1-1; D unclear. The CDR3 sequence is 14 residues long. Germline V CDR1 and CDR2: ENHRY, SYGVKD. Trimming stripped 3 bases from V and 0 bases from J, with 8 bases between. CDR3 protein: CAISEPGLNTEAFF. CDR3 nucleotide sequence: TGTGCCATCAGTGAACCCGGGTTGAACACTGAAGCTTTCTTT.

This rearrangement joins TRBV4-3 to TRBJ1-6; D is perhaps TRBD1 (5 bases). CDR1 and CDR2 from the germline V gene are LGHNA and YSLEER. This CDR3 spans 15 amino acids. Trimming took off 2 bases at V and 6 bases at J, with 11 bases between the two ends. DNA for the CDR3: TGCGCCAGCAGCCAAAGGGACGGGCTTAATTCACCCCTCCACTTT. Translating gives CASSQRDGLNSPLHF.

This clonotype was detected ten times or more. The chain couples TRBV12-3 or TRBV12-4 to TRBJ1-2; the D gene is possibly TRBD1 (6 bases). The CDR3 sequence is 13 residues long. Trimming removed 8 bases from V and 4 bases from J, with 14 bases in between. CDR3 sequence reads: CASVSRGSYGYTF. For the CDR3, the DNA is TGTGCCAGCGTATCCAGGGGTAGCTATGGCTACACCTTC.

V gene TRBV14 combines with J gene TRBJ2-3, with 7 bases that match TRBD2. The CDR3 covers 14 residues. The germline CDR1 and CDR2 sequences are SGHDN and FVKESK. Germline trimming cut 0 bases from V and 5 bases from J; bases unmatched to any gene: 2. Here the CDR3 reads CASSQETSLDTQYF. The CDR3 DNA sequence: TGTGCCAGCAGCCAAGAGACTAGCTTAGATACGCAGTATTTT. The whole variable domain, filled in from reference TRBV14 and TRBJ2-3, reads EAGVTQFPSHSVIEKGQTVTLRCDPISGHDNLYWYRRVMGKEIKFLLHFVKESKQDESGMPNNRFLAERTGGTYSTLKVQPAELEDSGVYFCASSQETSLDTQYFGPGTRLTVL.

V is TRBV9 and J is TRBJ2-1; D remains ambiguous. Trimming took 4 bases from V and 0 from J, leaving 11 bases between them. Germline CDR1 and CDR2: SGDLS and YYNGEE. The CDR3 loop spans 15 amino acids. In DNA, the CDR3 is TGTGCCAGCAGCATTAGCAGTAACTCCTACAATGAGCAGTTCTTC. Residues: CASSISSNSYNEQFF.

This chain joins TRBV9 and TRBJ2-5; 9 positions agree with TRBD2. This CDR3 is 18 amino acids long. Germline CDR1 is SGDLS and CDR2 is YYNGEE. V was pared by 1 base and J by 2 bases, with 12 bases of the junction left unmatched. CDR3 region: CASSVQARSGGLQETQYF. DNA of the CDR3: TGTGCCAGCAGCGTACAAGCCCGGAGCGGGGGGTTACAAGAGACCCAGTACTTC.